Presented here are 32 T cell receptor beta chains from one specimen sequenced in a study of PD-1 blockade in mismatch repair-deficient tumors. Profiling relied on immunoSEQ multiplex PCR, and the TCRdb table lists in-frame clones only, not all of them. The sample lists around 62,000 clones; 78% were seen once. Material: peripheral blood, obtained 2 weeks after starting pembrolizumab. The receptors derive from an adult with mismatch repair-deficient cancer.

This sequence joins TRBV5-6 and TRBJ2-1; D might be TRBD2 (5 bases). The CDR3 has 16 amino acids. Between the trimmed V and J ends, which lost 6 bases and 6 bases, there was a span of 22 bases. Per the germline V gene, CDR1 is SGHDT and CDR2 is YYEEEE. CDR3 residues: CASIDIGRAEGNEQFF. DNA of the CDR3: TGTGCCAGCATCGATATCGGGCGGGCTGAAGGCAATGAGCAGTTCTTC.

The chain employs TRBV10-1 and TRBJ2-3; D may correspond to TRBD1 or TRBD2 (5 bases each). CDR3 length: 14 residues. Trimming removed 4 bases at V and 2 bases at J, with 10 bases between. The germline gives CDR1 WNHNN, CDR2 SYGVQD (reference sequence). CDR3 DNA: TGCGCCAGCAGTGGGGGACCCTTCACAGATACGCAGTATTTT. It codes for CASSGGPFTDTQYF.

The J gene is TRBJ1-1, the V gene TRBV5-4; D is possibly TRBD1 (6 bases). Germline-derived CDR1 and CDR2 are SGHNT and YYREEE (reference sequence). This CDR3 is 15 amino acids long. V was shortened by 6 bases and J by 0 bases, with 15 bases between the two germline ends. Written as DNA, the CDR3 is TGTGCCAGCACCCGGACAGTATCCATGAACACTGAAGCTTTCTTT. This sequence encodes CASTRTVSMNTEAFF.

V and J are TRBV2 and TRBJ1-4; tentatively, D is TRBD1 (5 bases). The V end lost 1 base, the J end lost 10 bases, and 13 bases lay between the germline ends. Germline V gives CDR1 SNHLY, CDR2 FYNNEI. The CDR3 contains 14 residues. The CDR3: CASSEGQSERKLFF. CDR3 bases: TGTGCCAGCAGTGAAGGACAGTCAGAAAGAAAACTGTTTTTT.

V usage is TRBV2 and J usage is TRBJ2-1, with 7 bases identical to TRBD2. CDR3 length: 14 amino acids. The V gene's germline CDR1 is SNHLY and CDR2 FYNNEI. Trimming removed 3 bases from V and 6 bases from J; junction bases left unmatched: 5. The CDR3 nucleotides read TGTGCCAGCAGTGATCTAGCGGAACCCAATGAGCAGTTCTTC. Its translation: CASSDLAEPNEQFF.

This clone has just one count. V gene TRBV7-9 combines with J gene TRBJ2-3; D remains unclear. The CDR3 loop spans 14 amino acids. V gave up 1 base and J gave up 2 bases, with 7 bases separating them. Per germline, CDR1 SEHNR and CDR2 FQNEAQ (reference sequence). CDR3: CASSLVPDTDTQYF. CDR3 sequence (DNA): TGTGCCAGCAGCTTAGTGCCAGACACAGATACGCAGTATTTT.

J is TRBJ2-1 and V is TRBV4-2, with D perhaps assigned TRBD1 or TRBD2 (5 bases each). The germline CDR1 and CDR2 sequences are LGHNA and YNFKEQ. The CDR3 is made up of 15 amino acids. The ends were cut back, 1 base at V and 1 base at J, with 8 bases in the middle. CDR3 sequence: CASSQVGVSYNEQFF. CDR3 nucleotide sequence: TGTGCCAGCAGCCAAGTGGGGGTTTCCTACAATGAGCAGTTCTTC.

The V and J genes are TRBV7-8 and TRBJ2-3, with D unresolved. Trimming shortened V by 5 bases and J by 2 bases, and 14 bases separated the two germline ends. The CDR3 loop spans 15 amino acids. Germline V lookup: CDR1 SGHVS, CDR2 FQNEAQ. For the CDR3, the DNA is TGTGCCAGCAGCCCTATCCGCCAAGTCACAGATACGCAGTATTTT. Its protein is CASSPIRQVTDTQYF.

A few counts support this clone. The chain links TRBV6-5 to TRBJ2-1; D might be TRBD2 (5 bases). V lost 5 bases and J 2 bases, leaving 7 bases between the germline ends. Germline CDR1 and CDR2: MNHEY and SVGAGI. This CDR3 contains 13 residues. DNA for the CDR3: TGTGCCAGCAGTGGGAGCACCTACAATGAGCAGTTCTTC. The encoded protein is CASSGSTYNEQFF.

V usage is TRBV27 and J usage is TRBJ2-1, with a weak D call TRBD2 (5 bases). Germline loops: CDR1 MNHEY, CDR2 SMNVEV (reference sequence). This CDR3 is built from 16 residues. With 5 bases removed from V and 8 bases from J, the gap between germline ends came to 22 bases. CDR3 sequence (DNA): TGTGCCAGCAGTCCCCCGGGGTCTGGCGGCCTCTATGAGCAGTTCTTC. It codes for CASSPPGSGGLYEQFF.

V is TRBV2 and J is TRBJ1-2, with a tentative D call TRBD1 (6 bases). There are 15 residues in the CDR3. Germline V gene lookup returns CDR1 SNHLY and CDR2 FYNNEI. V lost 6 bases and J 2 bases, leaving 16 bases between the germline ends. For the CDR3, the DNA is TGTGCCAGCAGGGTCAGACAGGCATCGAACTATGGCTACACCTTC. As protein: CASRVRQASNYGYTF. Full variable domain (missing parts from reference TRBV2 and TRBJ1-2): EPEVTQTPSHQVTQMGQEVILRCVPISNHLYFYWYRQILGQKVEFLVSFYNNEISEKSEIFDDQFSVERPDGSNFTLKIRSTKLEDSAMYFCASRVRQASNYGYTFGSGTRLTVV.

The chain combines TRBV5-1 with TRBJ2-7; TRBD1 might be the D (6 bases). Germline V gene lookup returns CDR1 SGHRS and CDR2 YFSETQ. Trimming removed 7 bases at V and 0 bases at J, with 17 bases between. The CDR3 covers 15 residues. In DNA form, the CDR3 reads TGCGCCAGCGGGCCAACCCCCAGGGGCTCCTACGAGCAGTACTTC. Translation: CASGPTPRGSYEQYF.

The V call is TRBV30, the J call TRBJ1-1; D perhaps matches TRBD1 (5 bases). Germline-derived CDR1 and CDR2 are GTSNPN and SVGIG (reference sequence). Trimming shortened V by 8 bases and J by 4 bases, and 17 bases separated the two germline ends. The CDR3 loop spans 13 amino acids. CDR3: CALTGGWGTEAFF. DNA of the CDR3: TGTGCCCTCACGGGGGGATGGGGCACTGAAGCTTTCTTT.

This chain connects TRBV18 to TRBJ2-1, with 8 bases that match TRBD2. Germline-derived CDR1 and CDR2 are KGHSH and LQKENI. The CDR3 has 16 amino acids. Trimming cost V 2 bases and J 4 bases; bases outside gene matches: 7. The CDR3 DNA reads TGTGCCAGCTCACCAAGTCGTAGCGGGGCTTACAATGAGCAGTTCTTC. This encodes CASSPSRSGAYNEQFF.

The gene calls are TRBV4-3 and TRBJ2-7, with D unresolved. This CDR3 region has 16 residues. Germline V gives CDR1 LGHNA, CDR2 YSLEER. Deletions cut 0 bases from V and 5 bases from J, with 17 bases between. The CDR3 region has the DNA TGCGCCAGCAGCCAAGATACCGACACGCACCCCAACGAGCAGTACTTC. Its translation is CASSQDTDTHPNEQYF.

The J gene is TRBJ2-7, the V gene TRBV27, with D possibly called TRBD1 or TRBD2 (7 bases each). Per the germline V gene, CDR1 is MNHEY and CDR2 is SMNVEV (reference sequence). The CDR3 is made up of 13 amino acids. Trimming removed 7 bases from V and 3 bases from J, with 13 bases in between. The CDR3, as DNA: TGTGCCAGCAAGCGGGGACAGTACTACGAGCAGTACTTC. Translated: CASKRGQYYEQYF.

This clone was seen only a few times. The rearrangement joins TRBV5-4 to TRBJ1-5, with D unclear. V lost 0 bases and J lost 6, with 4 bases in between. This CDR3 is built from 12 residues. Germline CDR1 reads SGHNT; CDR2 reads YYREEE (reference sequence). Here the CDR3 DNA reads TGTGCCAGCAGCTTGGACGGTCAGCCCCAGCATTTT. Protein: CASSLDGQPQHF.

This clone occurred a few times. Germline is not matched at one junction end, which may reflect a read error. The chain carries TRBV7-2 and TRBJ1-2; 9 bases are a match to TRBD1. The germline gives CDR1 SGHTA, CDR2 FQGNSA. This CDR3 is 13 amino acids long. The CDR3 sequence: CASSFVGQGVGIF. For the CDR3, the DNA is TGTGCCAGCAGCTTTGTGGGACAGGGAGTAGGAATATTC.

CDR3 nucleotide sequence: TGCAGCGTTGATGCAACCGGCACTGAAGCTTTCTTT. It codes for CSVDATGTEAFF. V usage is TRBV29-1 and J usage is TRBJ1-1; D gene ambiguous. Germline loops: CDR1 SQVTM, CDR2 ANQGSEA. This CDR3 has 12 amino acids. V was trimmed by 3 bases and J by 4 bases, leaving 9 bases between them.

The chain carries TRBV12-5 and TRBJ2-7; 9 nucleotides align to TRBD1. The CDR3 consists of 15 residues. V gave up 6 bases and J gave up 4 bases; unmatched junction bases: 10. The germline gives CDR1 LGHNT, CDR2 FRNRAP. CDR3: CASGYAGTGFYEQYF. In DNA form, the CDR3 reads TGTGCTAGTGGGTACGCCGGGACAGGGTTTTACGAGCAGTACTTC.

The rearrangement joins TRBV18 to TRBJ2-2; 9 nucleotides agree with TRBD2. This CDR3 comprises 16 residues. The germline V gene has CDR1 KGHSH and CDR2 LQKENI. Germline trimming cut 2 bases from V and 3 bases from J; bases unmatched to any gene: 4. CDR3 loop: CASSPWPSGDTGELFF. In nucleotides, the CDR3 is TGTGCCAGCTCACCATGGCCTAGCGGGGACACCGGGGAGCTGTTTTTT.

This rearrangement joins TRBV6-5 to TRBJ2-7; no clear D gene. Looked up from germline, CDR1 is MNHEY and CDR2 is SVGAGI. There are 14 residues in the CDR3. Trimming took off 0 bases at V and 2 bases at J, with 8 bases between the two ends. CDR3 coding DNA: TGTGCCAGCAGTTACTCGACGGCTCCCTACGAGCAGTACTTC. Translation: CASSYSTAPYEQYF.

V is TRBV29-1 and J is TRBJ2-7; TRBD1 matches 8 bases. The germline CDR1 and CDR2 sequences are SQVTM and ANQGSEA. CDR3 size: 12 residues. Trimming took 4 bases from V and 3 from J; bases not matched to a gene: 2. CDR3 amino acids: CSVVDRVYEQYF. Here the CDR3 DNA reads TGCAGCGTTGTGGACAGGGTCTACGAGCAGTACTTC.

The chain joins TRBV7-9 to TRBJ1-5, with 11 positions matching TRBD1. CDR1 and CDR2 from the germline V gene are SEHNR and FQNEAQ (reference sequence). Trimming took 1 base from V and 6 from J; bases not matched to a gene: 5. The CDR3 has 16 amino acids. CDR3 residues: CASSLGTGGAGQPQHF. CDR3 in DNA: TGTGCCAGCAGCTTAGGGACAGGGGGCGCGGGTCAGCCCCAGCATTTT.

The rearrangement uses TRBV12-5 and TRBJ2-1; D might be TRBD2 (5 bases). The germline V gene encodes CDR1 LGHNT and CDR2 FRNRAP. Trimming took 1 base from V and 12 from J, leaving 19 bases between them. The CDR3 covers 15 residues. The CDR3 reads CASGLGLGLREGQFF. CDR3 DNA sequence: TGTGCTAGTGGTTTGGGGCTTGGTTTACGAGAGGGGCAGTTCTTC.

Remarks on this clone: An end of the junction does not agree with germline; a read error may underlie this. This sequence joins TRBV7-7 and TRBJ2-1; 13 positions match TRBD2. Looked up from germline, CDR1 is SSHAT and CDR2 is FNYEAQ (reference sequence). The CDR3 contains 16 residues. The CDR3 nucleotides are TGTGCTAGCAGCTTTGGACTAGCGGGAGAGGGAAGTGAGCAGTTCTTC. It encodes CASSFGLAGEGSEQFF.

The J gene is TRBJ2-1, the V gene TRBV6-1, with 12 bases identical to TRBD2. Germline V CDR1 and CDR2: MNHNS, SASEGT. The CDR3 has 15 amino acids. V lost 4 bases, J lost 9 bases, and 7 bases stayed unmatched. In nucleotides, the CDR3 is TGTGCCAGCAGTGTAGGACTAGCGGGGCTCATTGAGCAGTTCTTC. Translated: CASSVGLAGLIEQFF.

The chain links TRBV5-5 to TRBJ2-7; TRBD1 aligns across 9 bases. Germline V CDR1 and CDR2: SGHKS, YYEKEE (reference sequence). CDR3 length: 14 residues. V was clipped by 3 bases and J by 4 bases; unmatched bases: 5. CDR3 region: CASSYGQGRYEQYF. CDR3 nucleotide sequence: TGTGCCAGCAGCTACGGACAGGGGAGGTACGAGCAGTACTTC.

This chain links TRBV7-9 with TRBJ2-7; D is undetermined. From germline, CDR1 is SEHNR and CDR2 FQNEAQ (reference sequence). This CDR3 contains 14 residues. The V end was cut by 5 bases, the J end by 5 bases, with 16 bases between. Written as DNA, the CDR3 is TGTGCCAGCAGCACAAACTACCGGGCAAACGAGCAGTACTTC. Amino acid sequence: CASSTNYRANEQYF. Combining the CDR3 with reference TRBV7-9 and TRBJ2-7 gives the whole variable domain DTGVSQNPRHKITKRGQNVTFRCDPISEHNRLYWYRQTLGQGPEFLTYFQNEAQLEKSRLLSDRFSAERPKGSFSTLEIQRTEQGDSAMYLCASSTNYRANEQYFGPGTRLTVT.

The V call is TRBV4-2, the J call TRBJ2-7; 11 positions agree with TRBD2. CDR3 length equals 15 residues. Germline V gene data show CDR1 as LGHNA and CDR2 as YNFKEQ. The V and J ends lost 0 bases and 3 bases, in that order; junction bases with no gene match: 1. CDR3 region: CASSQEGTSGYEQYF. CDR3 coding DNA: TGTGCCAGCAGCCAAGAAGGGACTAGCGGCTACGAGCAGTACTTC.

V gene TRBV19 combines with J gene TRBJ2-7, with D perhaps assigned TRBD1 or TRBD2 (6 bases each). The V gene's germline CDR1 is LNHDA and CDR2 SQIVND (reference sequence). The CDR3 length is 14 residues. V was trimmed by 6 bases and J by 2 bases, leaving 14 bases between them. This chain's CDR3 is CASSPAGGTYEQYF. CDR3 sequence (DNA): TGTGCCAGTAGCCCAGCCGGGGGCACCTACGAGCAGTACTTC.

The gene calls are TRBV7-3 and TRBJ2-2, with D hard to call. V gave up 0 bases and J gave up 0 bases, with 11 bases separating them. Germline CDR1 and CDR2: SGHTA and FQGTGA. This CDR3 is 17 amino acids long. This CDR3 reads CASSLTMGKANTGELFF. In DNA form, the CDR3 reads TGTGCCAGCAGCTTAACGATGGGTAAAGCGAACACCGGGGAGCTGTTTTTT.